This T cell receptor (beta chain) was sequenced during a study of T cell responses to AZD1222 COVID-19 vaccine. Trimming took 1 base from V and 1 from J, leaving 10 bases between them. The CDR3 covers 15 residues. Germline V CDR1 and CDR2: MNHEY, SVGEGT. Only in-frame clones appear in the TCRdb table, and some are missing; sequencing was by immunoSEQ multiplex PCR. The sample yields some 120,000 clones, roughly 90% seen once. Overall study results and limits: At 160-218 and 743-854, vaccine-associated CD4 TCRs were dominant, and they spanned spike. The peak T cell response came first, and repertoires were sampled only after it.

As regards this clone: As yet, its antigen is unknown.

The chain uses TRBV6-2 or TRBV6-3 and TRBJ1-1, with a tentative D call TRBD1 (5 bases). This sequence originates from an adult in good health. The source was peripheral blood, collected on day 0 of AZD1222 vaccination. CDR3 nucleotides: TGTGCCAGCAGTTACTTCTATGACAGGAACACTGAAGCTTTCTTT. Its protein is CASSYFYDRNTEAFF.